The TCR beta chain under discussion was sequenced for a study of blood T cell repertoires in COVID-19. Study-wide context: Sample material is recorded as cDNA or gDNA derived from T cells, B-cell-depleted T cells, or PBMCs.

Germline CDR1 is KGHDR and CDR2 is SFDVKD. Deletions cut 4 bases from V and 6 bases from J, with 17 bases between. CDR3 length equals 16 residues. Seattle researchers signed up patients amid active infection and tracked them longitudinally. TCRdb keeps only in-frame clones here, not all; method: immunoSEQ multiplex PCR. The sample consists of about 500,000 clones, around 90% of them appearing once. The receptor was derived from a woman aged 50 to 65 with COVID-19, enrolled during active disease. V gene TRBV24-1 combines with J gene TRBJ2-2; weak D call: TRBD1 (7 bases). Specimen: peripheral blood. CDR3 residues: CATSDRPDRRAGELFF. The CDR3 coding sequence is TGTGCCACCAGTGACCGCCCGGACAGGAGGGCCGGGGAGCTGTTTTTT.